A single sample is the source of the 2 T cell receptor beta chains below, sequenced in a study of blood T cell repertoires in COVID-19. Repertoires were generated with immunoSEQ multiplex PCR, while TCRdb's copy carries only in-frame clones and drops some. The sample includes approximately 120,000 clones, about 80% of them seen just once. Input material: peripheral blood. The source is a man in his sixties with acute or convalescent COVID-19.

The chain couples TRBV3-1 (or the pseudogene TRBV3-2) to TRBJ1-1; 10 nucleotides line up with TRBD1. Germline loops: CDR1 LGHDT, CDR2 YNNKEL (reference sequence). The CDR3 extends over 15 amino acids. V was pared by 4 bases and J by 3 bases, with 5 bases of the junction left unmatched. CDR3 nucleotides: TGTGCCAGCAGCCGCCGGGGACAGGGGTACACTGAAGCTTTCTTT. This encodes CASSRRGQGYTEAFF.

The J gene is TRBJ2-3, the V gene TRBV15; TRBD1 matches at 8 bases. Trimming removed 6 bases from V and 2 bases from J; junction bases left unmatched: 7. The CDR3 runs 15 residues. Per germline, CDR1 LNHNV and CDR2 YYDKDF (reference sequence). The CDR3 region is CATSPQGAHTDTQYF. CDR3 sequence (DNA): TGTGCCACCAGTCCCCAGGGGGCCCACACAGATACGCAGTATTTT.